A selection of T cell receptor beta chains follows, all from one sample in a study of blood T cell repertoires in COVID-19. Sequencing used immunoSEQ multiplex PCR; TCRdb keeps in-frame clones, though not all of them. The sample lists roughly 260,000 clones, roughly 87% occurring once. What was sequenced was PBMCs or T cells enriched from blood (not recorded which). These receptors all come from a woman under 40 with acute COVID-19. Each CDR3 is given without its conserved first and last residue. The D gene is left open where the match is weak.

>TRBJ1-2|NA|TRBV7-2
ASSLIRGEIYGYT
>TRBJ2-1|NA|TRBV11-2
ASSLRGSGNYNEQF
>TRBJ1-1|TRBD1|TRBV25-1
ASTYPWTGAGVYPF
>TRBJ1-5|NA|TRBV2
ASSPYRTASNQPQH
>TRBJ2-2|TRBD2|TRBV25-1
ASSGLAGANTGELF
>TRBJ1-6|NA|TRBV18
ASSPRQENYNSPLH
>TRBJ1-1|NA|TRBV18
ASSPPGLNTEAF
>TRBJ2-1|TRBD1|TRBV19
ASSIGGTGTRNEQF
>TRBJ2-7|NA|TRBV5-4
ASSLASGDPYEQY
>TRBJ1-1|NA|TRBV6-1
ASSEGMGHTEAF
>TRBJ1-2|NA|TRBV10-2
ASSEIGGTNYGYT
>TRBJ1-2|NA|TRBV20-1
SASAGPYGYT
>TRBJ2-1|NA|TRBV19
ASRGQGANEQF
>TRBJ2-5|NA|TRBV5-1
ASSFRGPPQETQY
>TRBJ2-7|TRBD1|TRBV29-1
SVAWPGQGTYEQY
>TRBJ1-1|TRBD1|TRBV2
ASGRTGSLSNTEAF
>TRBJ1-5|NA|TRBV29-1
SVAVGGSNQPQH
>TRBJ1-3|NA|TRBV4-1
ASSQITGVSGNTIY
>TRBJ1-3|NA|TRBV5-8
ASSSLRQSSGNTIY
>TRBJ1-2|NA|TRBV12-3/TRBV12-4
ASMRQRKYGYT
>TRBJ2-3|TRBD2|TRBV6-5
ASRAGTITDTQY
>TRBJ2-3|NA|TRBV2
GGRGRSNGVRDTQY
>TRBJ1-4|NA|TRBV15
ATSRDRSRAREKLF
>TRBJ1-2|TRBD1|TRBV6-2/TRBV6-3
ASSYSTGRYT
>TRBJ2-7|TRBD2|TRBV7-2
ASSLASGALHEQY
>TRBJ1-1|TRBD1|TRBV6-5
ASSYSTGDTEAF
>TRBJ1-2|NA|TRBV12-3/TRBV12-4
ASSLGGPYGYT
>TRBJ1-1|NA|TRBV29-1
SVGIGANTEAF
>TRBJ1-5|NA|TRBV27
ASSPGRPGMSQPQH
>TRBJ2-7|TRBD1|TRBV12-3/TRBV12-4
ASSLGQGREQY
>TRBJ1-2|NA|TRBV29-1
SVESQGTSRYGYT
>TRBJ1-1|NA|TRBV4-1
ASSQAGTNTEAF
>TRBJ1-1|NA|TRBV14
ASSRFGGGEAF
>TRBJ1-1|NA|TRBV5-1
ASSENPGPTEAF
>TRBJ2-1|NA|TRBV6-5
ASKPLGLIGEQF
>TRBJ2-5|NA|TRBV6-5
ASSYSNRETQY
>TRBJ2-1|NA|TRBV27
ASSLSQPGLQVEQF